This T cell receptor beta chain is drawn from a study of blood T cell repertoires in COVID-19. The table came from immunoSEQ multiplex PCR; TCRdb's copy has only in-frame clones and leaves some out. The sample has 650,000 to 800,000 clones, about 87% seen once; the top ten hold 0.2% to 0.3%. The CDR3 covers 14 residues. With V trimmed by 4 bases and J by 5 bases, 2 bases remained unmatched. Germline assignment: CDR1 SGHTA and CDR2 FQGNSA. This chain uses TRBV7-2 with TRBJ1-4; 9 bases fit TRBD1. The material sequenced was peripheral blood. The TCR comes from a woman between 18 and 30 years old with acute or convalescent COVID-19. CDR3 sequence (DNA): TGTGCCAGCAGCTCGACAGGGGGGAATGAAAAACTGTTTTTT. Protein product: CASSSTGGNEKLFF.